Following are 27 T cell receptor beta chains from one sample sequenced in a study of vaccination and CD4 T cells after COVID-19. These TCRs' antigens remain unknown. Sample treatment: roughly ten-day PBMC culture with coronavirus spike peptide pools or control peptides (ViraFEST assay). With the Oncomine TCR Beta short-read assay, DNA from cultured CD4+ T cells was sequenced. TCRdb recomputed calls from the PCR reads with MiXCR, one row per CDR3 protein. The repertoire holds roughly 10,000 distinct CDR3 sequences, with approximately 69% as singletons. The sample comprised CD4+ T cells from blood, cultured in vitro. These TCRs come from a human donor who had recovered from COVID-19.

This clonotype was observed a few times. This sequence joins TRBV6-1 and TRBJ2-5, with 7 bases that match TRBD1. From germline, CDR1 is MNHNS and CDR2 SASEGT. Losses at the gene ends were 3 bases for V and 4 bases for J; bases not matched to a gene: 8. CDR3 length equals 15 residues. CDR3 in DNA: TGTGCCAGCAGTGATAACAGGGGACGAGGAGAGACCCAGTACTTC. This encodes CASSDNRGRGETQYF.

The chain joins TRBV18 to TRBJ2-5; TRBD1 matches at 8 bases. V lost 4 bases to trimming and J lost 2 bases; unmatched junction nucleotides: 3. The germline CDR1 and CDR2 sequences are KGHSH and LQKENI. This CDR3 has 14 residues. The chain's CDR3 is CASSRQGIQETQYF. In nucleotides, the CDR3 is TGTGCCAGCTCACGACAGGGGATACAAGAGACCCAGTACTTC.

This clonotype was counted a few times. The V call is TRBV15, the J call TRBJ1-5; no reliable D call. Germline CDR1 LNHNV, CDR2 YYDKDF (reference sequence). V lost 1 base, J lost 2 bases, and 15 bases lay in between. CDR3 length equals 17 residues. The CDR3 reads CATSRGGGVGGNQPQHF. The CDR3 DNA is TGTGCCACCAGCAGAGGGGGTGGGGTTGGGGGCAATCAGCCCCAGCATTTT.

This sequence joins TRBV6-1 and TRBJ1-6, with D possibly TRBD1 on 5 matching bases. Trimming pared 7 bases from V and 7 bases from J, leaving 17 bases between. Germline loops: CDR1 MNHNS, CDR2 SASEGT. The CDR3 length is 15 residues. CDR3 nucleotides: TGTGCCAGCACTCCCTGGGGGTCGACCAATTCACCCCTCCACTTT. It translates to CASTPWGSTNSPLHF.

The V and J genes are TRBV6-5 and TRBJ1-2; tentatively, D is TRBD1 (6 bases). Deletions cut 1 base from V and 2 bases from J, with 11 bases between. The CDR3 contains 15 residues. Germline V gene sequence: CDR1 MNHEY, CDR2 SVGAGI. This CDR3 is CASSYLDRTNYGYTF. As DNA, the CDR3 is TGTGCCAGCAGTTACTTAGACAGGACAAACTATGGCTACACCTTC.

This chain joins TRBV12-3 or TRBV12-4 and TRBJ2-1; 7 bases map to TRBD2. Trimming cost V 1 base and J 0 bases; bases outside gene matches: 3. This CDR3 has 16 amino acids. The CDR3 here is CASSLGAGISYNEQFF. CDR3 coding DNA: TGTGCCAGCAGTTTAGGAGCGGGGATCTCCTACAATGAGCAGTTCTTC.

This chain connects TRBV20-1 to TRBJ1-5; weak D call: TRBD1 (6 bases). Per the germline V gene, CDR1 is DFQATT and CDR2 is SNEGSKA (reference sequence). V lost 6 bases and J lost 2, with 11 bases in between. This CDR3 is built from 13 residues. As DNA, the CDR3 is TGCAGTGCAGCGGGGGCTCGCAATCAGCCCCAGCATTTT. Translating it yields CSAAGARNQPQHF.

V is TRBV5-4 and J is TRBJ1-2; 7 bases match TRBD1. This CDR3 is 13 amino acids long. CDR1 is SGHNT, CDR2 YYREEE, per germline (reference sequence). V lost 0 bases and J lost 6; bases outside the gene matches: 2. CDR3 nucleotide sequence: TGTGCCAGCAGCTTGGCGGGGACAGATGGCTACACCTTC. Encoded protein: CASSLAGTDGYTF.

This chain uses TRBV20-1 with TRBJ1-5, with D possibly matching TRBD1 (5 bases). The CDR3 loop spans 13 amino acids. Germline V lookup: CDR1 DFQATT, CDR2 SNEGSKA (reference sequence). V was trimmed by 5 bases and J by 3 bases, leaving 11 bases between them. The CDR3 region has the DNA TGCAGTGCTCGGAGGGGTCTCAATCAGCCCCAGCATTTT. Protein product: CSARRGLNQPQHF.

This clonotype has only a few counts. The chain couples TRBV6-2 or TRBV6-3 to TRBJ1-2; TRBD1 might be the D (5 bases). Trimming cost V 4 bases and J 7 bases, with 13 bases left between them. Germline V gene data show CDR1 as MNHEY and CDR2 as SVGEGT. This CDR3 spans 13 amino acids. The CDR3 loop is CASSSRGAFGYTF. The CDR3 bases are TGTGCCAGCAGTTCCCGGGGCGCGTTTGGCTACACCTTC.

This clonotype counts as medium-sized. The V and J genes are TRBV6-5 and TRBJ2-7; D gene unclear. Trimming took off 2 bases at V and 6 bases at J, with 5 bases between the two ends. The CDR3 spans 11 residues. CDR1 MNHEY and CDR2 SVGAGI come from the germline V gene. CDR3 coding DNA: TGTGCCAGCAGTTACGGCCGCGAGCAGTACTTC. This gives the protein CASSYGREQYF.

The genes are TRBV6-5 and TRBJ1-2, with a possible D match to TRBD1 (5 bases). V was trimmed by 2 bases and J by 8 bases, leaving 15 bases between them. The CDR3 runs to 14 residues. Looked up from germline, CDR1 is MNHEY and CDR2 is SVGAGI. CDR3 in DNA: TGTGCCAGCAGTTACGATAAGAGGACATACGGCTACACCTTC. Protein product: CASSYDKRTYGYTF.

V is TRBV12-5 and J is TRBJ2-7, with 7 bases aligning to TRBD2. Germline CDR1 is LGHNT and CDR2 is FRNRAP. J gave up 6 bases and V 7 bases, and 9 bases lay outside the gene matches. CDR3 size: 13 residues. The chain's CDR3 is CASAAGDGREQYF. The CDR3 nucleotides read TGTGCTAGTGCGGCGGGAGATGGGCGCGAGCAGTACTTC.

The CDR3 nucleotides read TGTGCCAGCAGAAAAGACAGGGGGGCGAACACCGGGGAGCTGTTTTTT. Residues: CASRKDRGANTGELFF. The genes are TRBV2 and TRBJ2-2; 9 bases agree with TRBD1. The CDR3 runs to 16 residues. The V segment lost 6 bases and the J segment 0 bases; nucleotides outside the gene matches: 5. Germline assignment: CDR1 SNHLY and CDR2 FYNNEI.

This chain links TRBV27 with TRBJ2-5, with TRBD2 as a possible D gene (5 bases). Germline values: CDR1 MNHEY, CDR2 SMNVEV (reference sequence). The CDR3 spans 15 residues. Between the trimmed V and J ends, which lost 3 bases and 8 bases, there was a span of 19 bases. Here the CDR3 DNA reads TGTGCCAGCAGTTTTAACATCGGGCGGGCTAGCACCCAGTACTTC. It yields the protein CASSFNIGRASTQYF.

The chain links TRBV18 to TRBJ1-2, with TRBD1 matching over 8 bases. The germline V gene has CDR1 KGHSH and CDR2 LQKENI. CDR3 size: 13 residues. V shed 6 bases, J shed 6 bases, and the junction held 6 bases outside the gene matches. The CDR3 is CASSRTGGDGYTF. Here the CDR3 DNA reads TGTGCCAGCTCCCGCACAGGGGGGGATGGCTACACCTTC.

The chain joins TRBV7-2 to TRBJ2-5, with a weak D call TRBD1 (6 bases). Germline lookup yields CDR1 SGHTA and CDR2 FQGNSA. V was cut by 5 bases and J by 5 bases, with 18 bases left in between. The CDR3 is 15 residues long. In DNA, the CDR3 is TGTGCCAGCAGCGGACGAGGGGGTAAATGGGAGACCCAGTACTTC. This encodes CASSGRGGKWETQYF.

The chain recombines TRBV20-1 with TRBJ1-5; 9 bases line up with TRBD1. V lost 3 bases to trimming and J lost 1 base; unmatched junction nucleotides: 7. The CDR3 is 16 amino acids. The germline V gene has CDR1 DFQATT and CDR2 SNEGSKA (reference sequence). The CDR3 is CSARNPDRGSNQPQHF. CDR3 bases: TGCAGTGCTAGGAACCCGGACAGGGGCAGCAATCAGCCCCAGCATTTT.

V and J are TRBV5-6 and TRBJ2-3; D uncertain. The CDR3 length is 15 residues. Germline V gene lookup returns CDR1 SGHDT and CDR2 YYEEEE. The V end was cut by 1 base, the J end by 2 bases, with 11 bases between. The CDR3 region has the DNA TGTGCCAGCAGCTTGTGGGTTGAGGACACAGATACGCAGTATTTT. Amino acid sequence: CASSLWVEDTDTQYF.

The chain employs TRBV24-1 and TRBJ2-7, with a weak D call TRBD1 (5 bases). This CDR3 comprises 13 residues. Per the germline V gene, CDR1 is KGHDR and CDR2 is SFDVKD. The V end lost 7 bases, the J end lost 2 bases, and 11 bases lay between the germline ends. DNA of the CDR3: TGTGCCACCAGCCCCGCAGGGCCCTACGAGCAGTACTTC. It encodes CATSPAGPYEQYF.

The chain joins TRBV2 to TRBJ2-2; D gene ambiguous. The CDR3 loop spans 13 amino acids. Per germline, CDR1 SNHLY and CDR2 FYNNEI. Trimming stripped 5 bases from V and 1 base from J, with 5 bases between. CDR3 DNA: TGTGCCAGCAGTAGGCTGAACACCGGGGAGCTGTTTTTT. Protein product: CASSRLNTGELFF.

This clonotype was detected only a few times. The J gene is TRBJ1-6, the V gene TRBV6-2 or TRBV6-3; tentative D call: TRBD1 (5 bases). Germline V gene sequence: CDR1 MNHEY, CDR2 SVGEGT. The V and J ends lost 4 bases and 10 bases respectively, with 14 bases between them. This CDR3 comprises 14 residues. The CDR3 coding sequence is TGTGCCAGCAGTTCGGCGACAGCTGCCTCACCCCTCCACTTT. Protein product: CASSSATAASPLHF.

CDR3 DNA: TGTGCCAGCAGCTCGGGGGGGTGGTATAGCAATCAGCCCCAGCATTTT. Protein product: CASSSGGWYSNQPQHF. V usage is TRBV27 and J usage is TRBJ1-5; D is possibly TRBD1 (5 bases). The ends were cut back, 6 bases at V and 0 bases at J, with 15 bases in the middle. CDR1 is MNHEY, CDR2 SMNVEV, per germline (reference sequence). This CDR3 has 16 amino acids.

A note on this clonotype: A much larger clone sits a single nucleotide away, making a read error possible. V usage is TRBV25-1 and J usage is TRBJ1-5, with 9 nucleotides matching TRBD1. The germline gives CDR1 MGHDK, CDR2 SYGVNS. The CDR3 length is 15 residues. CDR3 coding DNA: TGTGCCGGCAGTACCGGGACAGGGTACAATCAGCCCCAGCATTTT. Amino acid sequence: CAGSTGTGYNQPQHF.

The J gene is TRBJ1-3, the V gene TRBV4-1; D is unclear. The CDR3 length is 17 residues. Trimming pared 0 bases from V and 0 bases from J, leaving 12 bases between. Germline-derived CDR1 and CDR2 are MGHRA and YSYEKL. The CDR3 DNA follows: TGCGCCAGCAGCCAAGATGAGTATCCCGGCTCTGGAAACACCATATATTTT. It translates to CASSQDEYPGSGNTIYF.

The chain is built from TRBV6-1 and TRBJ2-1; D is possibly TRBD2 (5 bases). In germline, CDR1 is MNHNS, CDR2 SASEGT. CDR3 length: 14 residues. With 6 bases removed from V and 4 bases from J, the gap between germline ends came to 13 bases. CDR3 region: CASSRREKYNEQFF. In DNA form, the CDR3 reads TGTGCCAGCAGCCGCCGGGAAAAATACAATGAGCAGTTCTTC.

This sequence joins TRBV9 and TRBJ2-5, with a weak D call TRBD2 (5 bases). Deletions cut 2 bases from V and 9 bases from J, with 17 bases between. This CDR3 comprises 14 residues. From germline, CDR1 is SGDLS and CDR2 YYNGEE. The DNA for the CDR3 is TGTGCCAGCAGCGTTTTCTTGGACCCGAGGGCCCAGTACTTC. Its protein is CASSVFLDPRAQYF.